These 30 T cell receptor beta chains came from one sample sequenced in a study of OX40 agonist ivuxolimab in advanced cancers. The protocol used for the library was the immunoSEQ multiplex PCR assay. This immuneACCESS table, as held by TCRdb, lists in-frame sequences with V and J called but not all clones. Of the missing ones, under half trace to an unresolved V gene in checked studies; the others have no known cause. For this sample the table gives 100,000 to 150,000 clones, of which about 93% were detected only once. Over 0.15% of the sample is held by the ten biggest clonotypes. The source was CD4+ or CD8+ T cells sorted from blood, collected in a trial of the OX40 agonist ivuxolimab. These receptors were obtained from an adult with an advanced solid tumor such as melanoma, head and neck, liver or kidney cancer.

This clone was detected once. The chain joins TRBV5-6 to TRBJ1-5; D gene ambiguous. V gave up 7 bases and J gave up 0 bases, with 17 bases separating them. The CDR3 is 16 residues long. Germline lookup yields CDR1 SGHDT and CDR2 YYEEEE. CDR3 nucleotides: TGTGCCAGCTACTCCCCCCGGGCTTATAGCAATCAGCCCCAGCATTTT. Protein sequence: CASYSPRAYSNQPQHF.

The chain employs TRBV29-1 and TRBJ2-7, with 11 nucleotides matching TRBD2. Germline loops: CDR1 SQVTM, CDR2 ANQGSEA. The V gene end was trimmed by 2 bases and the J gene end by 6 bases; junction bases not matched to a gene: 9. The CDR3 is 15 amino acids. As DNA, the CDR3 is TGCAGCGTTGAAACTCCCCTAGCGGGAGGTTCCGAGCAGTACTTC. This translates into CSVETPLAGGSEQYF.

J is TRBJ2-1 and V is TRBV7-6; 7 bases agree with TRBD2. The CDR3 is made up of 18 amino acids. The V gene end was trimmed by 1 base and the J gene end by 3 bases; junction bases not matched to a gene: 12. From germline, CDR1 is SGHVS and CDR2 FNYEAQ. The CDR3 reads CASSLGSAGTINYNEQFF. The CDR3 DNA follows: TGTGCCAGCAGCTTAGGTTCAGCAGGGACTATAAACTACAATGAGCAGTTCTTC.

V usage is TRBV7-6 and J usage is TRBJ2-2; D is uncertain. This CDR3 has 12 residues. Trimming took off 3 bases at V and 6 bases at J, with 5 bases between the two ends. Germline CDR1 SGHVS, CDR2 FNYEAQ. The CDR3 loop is CASSFRSGELFF. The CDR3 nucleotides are TGTGCCAGCAGCTTTAGATCCGGGGAGCTGTTTTTT.

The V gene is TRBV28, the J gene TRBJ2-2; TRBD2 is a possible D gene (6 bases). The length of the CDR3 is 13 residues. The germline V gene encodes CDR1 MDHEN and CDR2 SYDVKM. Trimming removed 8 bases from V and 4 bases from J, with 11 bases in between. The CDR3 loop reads CASVSGGTGELFF. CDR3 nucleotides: TGTGCCAGCGTCTCCGGGGGCACCGGGGAGCTGTTTTTT.

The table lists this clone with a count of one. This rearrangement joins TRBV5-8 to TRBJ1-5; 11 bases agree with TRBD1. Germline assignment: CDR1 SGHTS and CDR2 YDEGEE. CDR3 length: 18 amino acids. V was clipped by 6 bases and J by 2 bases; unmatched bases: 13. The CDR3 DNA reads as TGTGCCAGCAACCGAGGGACAGGGGGGTTCAGGGGCAATCAGCCCCAGCATTTT. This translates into CASNRGTGGFRGNQPQHF.

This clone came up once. The CDR3 spells CASKRQGRDNSPLHF. CDR3 coding DNA: TGTGCCAGCAAAAGACAGGGTCGAGATAATTCACCCCTCCACTTT. The gene calls are TRBV27 and TRBJ1-6; 7 bases are shared with TRBD1. V was clipped by 7 bases and J by 5 bases; unmatched bases: 8. The CDR3 sequence is 15 residues long. Germline CDR1 MNHEY, CDR2 SMNVEV (reference sequence).

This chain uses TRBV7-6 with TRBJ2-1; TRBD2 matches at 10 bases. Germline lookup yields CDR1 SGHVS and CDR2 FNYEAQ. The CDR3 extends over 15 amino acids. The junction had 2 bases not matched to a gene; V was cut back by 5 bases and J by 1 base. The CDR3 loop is CASSRSGRSYNEQFF. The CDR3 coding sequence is TGTGCCAGCAGCCGTAGCGGGAGGTCCTACAATGAGCAGTTCTTC.

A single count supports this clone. Here the CDR3 DNA reads TGTGCCAGTAGTATAGGTGGAGGGCAGAGCAATCAGCCCCAGCATTTT. Its protein product is CASSIGGGQSNQPQHF. The V and J genes are TRBV19 and TRBJ1-5; the D is unclear. The CDR3 loop spans 16 amino acids. Germline loops: CDR1 LNHDA, CDR2 SQIVND (reference sequence). The ends were cut back, 1 base at V and 1 base at J, with 11 bases in the middle.

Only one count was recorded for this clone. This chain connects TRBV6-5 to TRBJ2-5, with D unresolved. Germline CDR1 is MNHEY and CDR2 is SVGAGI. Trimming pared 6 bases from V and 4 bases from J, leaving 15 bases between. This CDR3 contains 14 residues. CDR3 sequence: CASSQFRAGETQYF. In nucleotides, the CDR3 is TGTGCCAGCAGCCAGTTCCGGGCTGGAGAGACCCAGTACTTC.

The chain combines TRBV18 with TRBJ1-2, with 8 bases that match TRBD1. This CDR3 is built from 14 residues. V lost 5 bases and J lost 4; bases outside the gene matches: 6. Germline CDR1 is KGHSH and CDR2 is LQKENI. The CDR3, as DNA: TGTGCCAGCTCATCACAGGGGGTTAGCTATGGCTACACCTTC. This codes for CASSSQGVSYGYTF.

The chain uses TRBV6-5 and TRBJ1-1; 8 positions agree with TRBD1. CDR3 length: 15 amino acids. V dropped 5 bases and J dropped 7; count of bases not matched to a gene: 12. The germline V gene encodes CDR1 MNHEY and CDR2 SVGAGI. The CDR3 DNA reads TGTGCCAGCAGTATTCGGACAGGGAAAAATTATGAAGCTTTCTTT. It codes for CASSIRTGKNYEAFF.

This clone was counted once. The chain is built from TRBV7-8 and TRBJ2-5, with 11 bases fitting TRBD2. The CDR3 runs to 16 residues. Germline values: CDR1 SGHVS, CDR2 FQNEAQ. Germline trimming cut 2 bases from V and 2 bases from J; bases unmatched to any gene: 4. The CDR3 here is CASSLRLAGGQETQYF. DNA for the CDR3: TGTGCCAGCAGCTTACGGCTAGCGGGGGGACAAGAGACCCAGTACTTC.

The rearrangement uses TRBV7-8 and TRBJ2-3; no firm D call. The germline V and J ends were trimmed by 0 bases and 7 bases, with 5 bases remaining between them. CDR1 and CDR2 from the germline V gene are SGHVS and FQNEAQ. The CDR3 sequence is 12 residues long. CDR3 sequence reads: CASSLAGHTQYF. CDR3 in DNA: TGTGCCAGCAGCTTAGCCGGTCATACGCAGTATTTT.

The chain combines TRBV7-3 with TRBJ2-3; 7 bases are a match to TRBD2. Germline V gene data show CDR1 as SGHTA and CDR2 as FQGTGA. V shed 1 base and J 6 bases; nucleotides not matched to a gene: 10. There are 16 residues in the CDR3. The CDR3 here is CASSLSGGRVSDTQYF. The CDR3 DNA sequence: TGTGCCAGCAGCTTAAGCGGGGGACGAGTTTCCGATACGCAGTATTTT.

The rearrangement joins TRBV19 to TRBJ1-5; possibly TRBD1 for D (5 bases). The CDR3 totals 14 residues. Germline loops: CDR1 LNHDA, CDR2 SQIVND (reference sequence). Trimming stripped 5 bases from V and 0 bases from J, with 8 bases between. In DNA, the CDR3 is TGTGCCAGTAGTGGACAAGTTAGCAATCAGCCCCAGCATTTT. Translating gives CASSGQVSNQPQHF. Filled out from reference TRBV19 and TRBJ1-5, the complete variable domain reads DGGITQSPKYLFRKEGQNVTLSCEQNLNHDAMYWYRQDPGQGLRLIYYSQIVNDFQKGDIAEGYSVSREKKESFPLTVTSAQKNPTAFYLCASSGQVSNQPQHFGDGTRLSIL.

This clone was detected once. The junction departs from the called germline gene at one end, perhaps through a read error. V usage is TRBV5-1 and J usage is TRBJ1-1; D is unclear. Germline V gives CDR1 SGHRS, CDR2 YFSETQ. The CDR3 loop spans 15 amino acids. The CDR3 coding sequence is TGCGCCAGCAGGTTGGGAGGCGGGGAAAACACTGAAGCTTTCTTT. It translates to CASRLGGGENTEAFF.

The CDR3 protein is CASSLGRAGSNSYGYTF. The CDR3 DNA reads TGTGCCAGCAGCCTAGGTCGGGCAGGAAGCAACTCGTATGGCTACACCTTC. The gene calls are TRBV21-1 and TRBJ1-2. TRBV21-1 is a documented pseudogene. CDR3 length: 17 amino acids.

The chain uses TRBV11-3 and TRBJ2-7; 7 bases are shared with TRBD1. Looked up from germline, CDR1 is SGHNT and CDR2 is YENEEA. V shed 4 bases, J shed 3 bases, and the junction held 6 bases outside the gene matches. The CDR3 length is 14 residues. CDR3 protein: CASSSKGTDYEQYF. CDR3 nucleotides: TGTGCCAGCAGCTCAAAGGGGACAGACTACGAGCAGTACTTC.

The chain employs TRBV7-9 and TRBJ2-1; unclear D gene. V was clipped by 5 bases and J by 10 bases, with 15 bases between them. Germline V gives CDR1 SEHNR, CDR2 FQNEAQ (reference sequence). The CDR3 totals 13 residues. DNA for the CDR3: TGTGCCAGCAGCCCGCGAGAACTGGGGGAGCAGTTCTTC. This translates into CASSPRELGEQFF.

The CDR3 nucleotides are TGCGCCAGCAGCGACCTATTTCAGGGGGCGGGCAATGAGCAGTTCTTC. Its protein product is CASSDLFQGAGNEQFF. This chain uses TRBV5-1 with TRBJ2-1; TRBD1 matches 8 bases. The germline CDR1 and CDR2 sequences are SGHRS and YFSETQ. The V and J ends lost 4 bases and 6 bases, in that order; junction bases with no gene match: 12. The CDR3 consists of 16 residues.

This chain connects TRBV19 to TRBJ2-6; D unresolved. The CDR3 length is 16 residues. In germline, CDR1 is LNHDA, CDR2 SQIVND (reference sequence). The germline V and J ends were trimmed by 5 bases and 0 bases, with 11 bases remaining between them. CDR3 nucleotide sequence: TGTGCCAGTAGTGGTGTGTTCGGCTCTGGGGCCAACGTCCTGACTTTC. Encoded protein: CASSGVFGSGANVLTF.

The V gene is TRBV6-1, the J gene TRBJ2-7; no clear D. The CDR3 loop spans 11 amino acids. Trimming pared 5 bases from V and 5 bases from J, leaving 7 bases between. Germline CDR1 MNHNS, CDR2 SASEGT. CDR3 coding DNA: TGTGCCAGCAGTCAAGGTAACGAGCAGTACTTC. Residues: CASSQGNEQYF.

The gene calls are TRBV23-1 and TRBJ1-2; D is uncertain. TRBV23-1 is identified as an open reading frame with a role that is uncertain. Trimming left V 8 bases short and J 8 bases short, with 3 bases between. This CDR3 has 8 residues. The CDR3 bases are TGCGCCAGCCCCGGCTACACCTTC. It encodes CASPGYTF.

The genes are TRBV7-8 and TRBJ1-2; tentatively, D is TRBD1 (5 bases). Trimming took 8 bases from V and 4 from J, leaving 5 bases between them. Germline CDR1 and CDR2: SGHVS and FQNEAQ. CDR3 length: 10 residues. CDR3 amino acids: CASGTYGYTF. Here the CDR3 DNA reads TGTGCCAGCGGGACCTATGGCTACACCTTC. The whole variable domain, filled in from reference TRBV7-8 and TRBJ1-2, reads GAGVSQSPRYKVAKRGQDVALRCDPISGHVSLFWYQQALGQGPEFLTYFQNEAQLDKSGLPSDRFFAERPEGSVSTLKIQRTQQEDSAVYLCASGTYGYTFGSGTRLTVV.

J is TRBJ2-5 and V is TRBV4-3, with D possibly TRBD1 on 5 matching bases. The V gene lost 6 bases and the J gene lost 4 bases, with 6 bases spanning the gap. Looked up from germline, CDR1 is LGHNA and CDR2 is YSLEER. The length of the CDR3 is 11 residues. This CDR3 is CASRRGETQYF. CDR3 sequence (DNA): TGCGCCAGCAGAAGGGGAGAGACCCAGTACTTC.

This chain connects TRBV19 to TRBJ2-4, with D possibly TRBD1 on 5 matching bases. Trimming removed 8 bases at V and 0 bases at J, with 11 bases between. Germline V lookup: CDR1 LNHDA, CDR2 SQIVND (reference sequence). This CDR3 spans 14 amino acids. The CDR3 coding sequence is TGTGCCAGTGATCAGGGATTAGCCAAAAACATTCAGTACTTC. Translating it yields CASDQGLAKNIQYF.

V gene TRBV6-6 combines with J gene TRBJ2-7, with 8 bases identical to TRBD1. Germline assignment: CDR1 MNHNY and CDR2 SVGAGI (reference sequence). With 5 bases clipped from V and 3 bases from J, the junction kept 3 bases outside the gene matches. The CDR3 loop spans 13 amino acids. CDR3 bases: TGTGCCAGCAGTACGGACAGGGACTACGAGCAGTACTTC. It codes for CASSTDRDYEQYF.

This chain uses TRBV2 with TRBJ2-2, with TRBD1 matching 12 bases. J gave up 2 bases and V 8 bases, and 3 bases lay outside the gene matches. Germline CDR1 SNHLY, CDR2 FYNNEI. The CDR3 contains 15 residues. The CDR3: CASGGTGGNTGELFF. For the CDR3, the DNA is TGTGCCAGCGGCGGGACAGGGGGCAACACCGGGGAGCTGTTTTTT.

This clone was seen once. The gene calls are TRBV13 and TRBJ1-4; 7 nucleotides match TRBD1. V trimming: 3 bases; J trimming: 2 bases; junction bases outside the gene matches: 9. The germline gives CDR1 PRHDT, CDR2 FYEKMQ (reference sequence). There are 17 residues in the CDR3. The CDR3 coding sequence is TGTGCCAGCAGCTTCCTACAGGGGCCGGGGACTAATGAAAAACTGTTTTTT. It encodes CASSFLQGPGTNEKLFF.